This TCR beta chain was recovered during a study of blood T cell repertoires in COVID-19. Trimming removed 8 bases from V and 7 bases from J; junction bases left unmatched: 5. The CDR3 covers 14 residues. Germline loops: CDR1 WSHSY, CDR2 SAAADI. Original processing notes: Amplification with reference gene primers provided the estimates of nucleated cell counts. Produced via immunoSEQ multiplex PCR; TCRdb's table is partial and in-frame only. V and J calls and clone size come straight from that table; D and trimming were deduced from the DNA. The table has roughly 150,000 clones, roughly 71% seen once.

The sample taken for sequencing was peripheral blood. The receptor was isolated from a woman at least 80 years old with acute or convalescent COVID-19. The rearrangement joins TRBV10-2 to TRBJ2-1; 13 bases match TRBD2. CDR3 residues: CASDGTSGKNEQFF. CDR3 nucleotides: TGCGCCAGCGATGGGACTAGCGGGAAAAATGAGCAGTTCTTC.